Described below is a single T cell receptor (beta chain) sequence and its context. PCR involved 60 Vbeta and 13 Jbeta primers. TCRdb keeps only in-frame clones here, not all; method: immunoSEQ multiplex PCR. The table lists around 150,000 clones, around 73% of them singletons. These data are taken from a study of cytomegalovirus exposure and HLA in healthy donors. For the study at large: Earlier, approximately 110 million unique TCR beta sequences were recovered from around 190 million T cells by an analysis.

Germline V gives CDR1 SGHDT, CDR2 YYEEEE. CDR3 length: 14 residues. With 0 bases removed from V and 8 bases from J, the gap between germline ends came to 14 bases. This clonotype was obtained from a male donor in good health and CMV-seronegative. Sequences were obtained from PBMCs. The genes are TRBV5-6 and TRBJ1-1; a weak D match, TRBD1 (5 bases). Here the CDR3 reads CASSLAGRASEAFF. As DNA, the CDR3 is TGTGCCAGCAGCTTGGCAGGGAGGGCCTCAGAAGCTTTCTTT.